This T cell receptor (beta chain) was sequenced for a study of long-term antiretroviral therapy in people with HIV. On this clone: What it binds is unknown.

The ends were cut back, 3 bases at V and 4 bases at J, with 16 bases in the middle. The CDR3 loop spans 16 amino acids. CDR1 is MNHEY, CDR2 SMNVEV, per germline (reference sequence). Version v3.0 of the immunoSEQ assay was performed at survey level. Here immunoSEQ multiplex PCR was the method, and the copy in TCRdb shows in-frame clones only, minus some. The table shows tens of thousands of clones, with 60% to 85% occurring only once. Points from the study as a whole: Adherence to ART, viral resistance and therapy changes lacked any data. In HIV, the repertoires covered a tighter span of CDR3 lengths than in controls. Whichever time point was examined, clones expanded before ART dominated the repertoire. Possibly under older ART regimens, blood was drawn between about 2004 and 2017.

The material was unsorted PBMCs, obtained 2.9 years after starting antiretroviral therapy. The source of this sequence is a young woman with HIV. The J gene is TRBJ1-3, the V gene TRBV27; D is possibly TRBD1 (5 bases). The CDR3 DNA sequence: TGTGCCAGCAGTTTGGTGGGGCCCTCGGCCGGAAACACCATATATTTT. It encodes CASSLVGPSAGNTIYF.